The source of this T cell receptor beta chain is a study of monozygotic twins with inflammatory bowel disease (dated by TCRdb to between 2018 and 2020). Turning to the overall study: In total, some 30 monozygotic twin pairs made up the full study: 19 Danish pairs, all IBD-discordant, plus nine German pairs, of which four were IBD-concordant and five were IBD-discordant. Each individual had, on average, about 151 000 unique TCRalpha sequences and 181 000 unique TCRbeta sequences available for analysis. Within discordant pairs, disease-associated traits were sought mainly by comparing IBD patients with their genetically identical healthy co-twins. The paper as a whole reports these results and caveats: TCRbeta repertoire diversity, by inverse Simpson index, was decreased in IBD patients compared with their healthy co-twins. Because patients were on differing immunosuppressive treatments, the repertoires may have picked up extra background noise and inter-individual variability. No single strong signal or clonotype linked to IBD turned up in the results, so the idea that one exists was not supported. Concordant and discordant twins showed no difference in repertoire similarity, possibly because of limited statistical power. Compared with healthy twins, IBD patients had fewer clonotypes in common with other individuals, a difference most pronounced in patients showing signs of disease activity. Different T cell subtypes could not be distinguished in the analysis.

Details on this clonotype: The clone's antigen remains unknown.

From each donor, an approximately 2.3 ml peripheral blood sample was drawn into PAXgene tubes and stored at -80 degrees C. Total RNA was isolated from whole blood with the PAXgene blood miRNA kit on an automated QIAcube, without T cell sorting. Deep TCRalpha and TCRbeta repertoire profiling with unique molecular barcoding was performed on peripheral blood of monozygotic twin pairs concordant or discordant for inflammatory bowel disease. Smoking habits were recorded for all twin pairs, with individuals classified as current, former or never smokers. CDR1 and CDR2 are drawn from the germline V gene (reference sequence): MNHEY, SMNVEV. The CDR3 measures 12 amino acids from cysteine to phenylalanine. The record lacks a DNA sequence. Receptors were amplified or captured by 5' RACE. For each TCR library, approximately 3.5 ug of total RNA was used. For each sample, cDNA synthesis with SMARTScribe reverse transcriptase was split into eight separate reactions. Unique molecular identifiers containing a 6-nucleotide sample barcode were introduced through template switching during cDNA synthesis. TCRalpha and TCRbeta cDNA was amplified in two nested PCRs of approximately 17 and 9 cycles, and bead purification was carried out after each PCR. Before amplification, the cDNA was treated with uracil DNA-glycosylase and purified using the QIAquick PCR purification kit. The second PCR added Illumina TruSeq-compatible adapters along with sample-specific barcodes. TapeStation and Qubit were used to check library quality and concentration, and 4 to 6 ng of each library was pooled. Sequencing of pooled libraries was carried out on an Illumina HiSeq2500 single-index Rapid Run using 2 x 100 bp reads and custom sequencing primers. The authors' analysis ran thus. MiGEC version 1.2.6 was used for UMI-based consensus assembly to correct PCR and sequencing errors. V(D)J alignment, clonotype assembly and CDR3 extraction were performed with MiXCR version 2.1.1. Gene usage, clonotype sharing and MAIT/NKT TCR abundance were normalised by analysing the top 1000, 10 000 and 20 000 clonotypes per sample. Diversity was computed as the inverse Simpson index with the vegan R package after downsampling to 27 000 UMIs. Paired Mann-Whitney U tests on discordant twin pairs were used, with Benjamini-Hochberg multiple-testing correction. TCRdb reprocessed the reads, so every CDR3 protein sequence counts as one entry and DNA is not shown. The V and J calls and clone size come from TCRdb's table, not from the authors' own analysis. This sample's records show 300,000 to 350,000 distinct CDR3 sequences. The top ten hold approximately 2% of the sample.

This TCR was recovered from a human donor with ulcerative colitis or Crohn's disease, or a healthy co-twin of an affected twin (not recorded which). Sequenced sample: blood. The chain uses TRBV27 and TRBJ1-1. The CDR3 region: CASGLMNTEAFF.